Included here is one T cell receptor (beta chain) sequence, with context. The target antigen is unknown. Regarding time point: baseline pretreatment blood. Regarding treatment: 15 Gy SBRT to primary tumor, nephrectomy 4 weeks later. Radiation-treated patients gave blood at baseline, week 2 and week 4. The data belong to a study of radiation and T cells in renal cell carcinoma. The repertoire was sequenced with immunoSEQ multiplex PCR; TCRdb's copy has only in-frame clones and lacks some. The repertoire holds about 22,000 clones, with 60% to 80% as singletons. The CDR3 totals 14 residues. Germline V CDR1 and CDR2: MNHEY, SMNVEV (reference sequence). With 8 bases removed from V and 11 bases from J, the gap between germline ends came to 22 bases. Notes on the study in general: Without pretreatment biopsies, baseline tumor clonotype presence was undetermined.

The chain links TRBV27 to TRBJ2-1; tentative D call: TRBD2 (5 bases). The material sequenced was blood, taken from a patient whose treatment included radiotherapy and nephrectomy. The TCR originated in a man aged 60 to 75 with renal cell carcinoma. The CDR3 spells CASGASTRPTQQFF. DNA for the CDR3: TGTGCCAGCGGCGCTAGCACCCGGCCAACCCAGCAGTTCTTC.